The entry below gives a single T cell receptor (beta chain) sequence along with its context. This clonotype was picked up a small number of times. The clone's antigen remains unknown. There are no base qualities to consult, and no much larger clone falls within one base. CDR1 is given as SGHRS and CDR2 as YFSETQ, both from the germline V gene. Counted from cysteine to phenylalanine, this CDR3 has 16 amino acids. The sequence is cut down to CDR3 DNA, 48 bases in frame from base 1. The junction carries 16 bases between V and J, which are trimmed by 0 bases and 9 bases respectively. These data originate in a study of identical twins (dated by TCRdb to the mid-2010s). Background for the entire study: To test whether fetal clonotypes persist, this study deep-sequenced TCR alpha and beta repertoires from monozygotic twins, from unrelated adults of various ages, and from cord blood. Replicate twin experiments were performed at different times using different library preparation protocols to rule out contamination. The paper as a whole reports these results and caveats: Invariant T cells such as MAIT and iNKT could partly confound zero-insertion analyses, although diverse VJ usage argued against such confounding for most clonotypes. Because the same donors could not be followed over many years, conclusions were based on cross-sectional statistical analysis. A weaker excess of twin sharing was found in beta out-of-frame sequences because the signal-to-noise ratio was lowered by fewer shared sequences. Compared with coincidental sharing between unrelated individuals, out-of-frame TCR alpha sequences shared between twins showed an excess of sequences with low generation probability. Recombination models systematically underestimated out-of-frame TCR alpha sharing in monozygotic twins but agreed with sharing between unrelated individuals. Abundant cord blood beta clonotypes carried fewer insertions; young adult naive repertoires showed a weaker similar trend, while memory repertoires showed none.

The library came from 5' RACE. Sequencing used an Illumina HiSeq 2000. A universal primer binding site was added through template switching, and the final cDNA carried a unique molecular identifier so that TCR cDNA molecules could be counted accurately. First-strand cDNA for TCR alpha and beta chains was synthesized from specific primers in the conserved constant-segment region. To control for contamination, every cDNA library was double barcoded, receiving both a SMART-Mk sample barcode and Illumina barcodes. TruSeq adapter sequences, together with Illumina sample barcodes, were added in two successive PCR steps. TCR alpha and beta cDNA libraries were sequenced on the Illumina HiSeq platform with custom primers. The original methods were these. Unique molecular identifiers were extracted from raw reads with MiGEC, and CDR3 positions were determined with MiXCR. Recombination models were inferred per individual with the repgenHMM and IGoR tools using an EM algorithm. Shared clonotypes were analyzed with the tcR package in R, and sharing was normalized by the product of cloneset sizes. To study raw recombination free of thymic and clonal selection effects, out-of-frame nonproductive sequences were analyzed. TCRdb ran its own pipeline on the public reads, namely fastp trimming at Q25 and MiXCR clone calling, and kept in-frame beta chains. Here each entry gathers all rows of one CDR3 protein and keeps the most common genes and DNA. The V and J calls here are based on TCRdb, not the publication. Across this sample there are around 550,000 distinct CDR3 sequences, with nearly 15% seen only once. Nearly 0.45% of the sample is in the top ten clones.

All donors were healthy Caucasians. Three pairs of female monozygotic twins, all aged roughly 18 to 29 years, were included in the twin cohort. Positive isolation kits from Invitrogen were used to isolate CD4+ and CD8+ T cell populations. These data were also filed under a second study, of yellow fever vaccine responses in identical twins. As the second publication notes: According to the authors, the vaccine-induced T cell response in identical twins seemed to be partly convergent and partly specific to each individual. The study precisely tracked vaccine-responding T cell clones in identical twins.

This sequence uses TRBV5-1 and TRBJ1-6, with the D gene not clear enough to name. Sequenced: CD4+ T cells sorted from blood. The receptor was isolated from a young woman in good health. The CDR3 reads CASSLEYGQRVSPLHF. At the DNA level, the sequence is TGCGCCAGCAGCTTGGAATATGGGCAGCGAGTTTCACCCCTCCACTTT.